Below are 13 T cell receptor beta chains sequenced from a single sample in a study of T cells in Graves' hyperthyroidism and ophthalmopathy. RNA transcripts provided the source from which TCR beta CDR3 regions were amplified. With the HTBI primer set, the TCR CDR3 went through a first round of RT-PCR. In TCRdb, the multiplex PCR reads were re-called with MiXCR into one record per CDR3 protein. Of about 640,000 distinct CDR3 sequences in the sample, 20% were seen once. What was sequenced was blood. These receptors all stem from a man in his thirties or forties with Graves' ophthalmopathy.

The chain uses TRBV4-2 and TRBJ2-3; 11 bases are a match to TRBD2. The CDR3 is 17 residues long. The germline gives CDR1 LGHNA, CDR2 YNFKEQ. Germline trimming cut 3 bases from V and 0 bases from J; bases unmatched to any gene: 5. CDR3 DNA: TGTGCCAGCAGCCATGGCGGACTAGCGGGTAGCACAGATACGCAGTATTTT. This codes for CASSHGGLAGSTDTQYF.

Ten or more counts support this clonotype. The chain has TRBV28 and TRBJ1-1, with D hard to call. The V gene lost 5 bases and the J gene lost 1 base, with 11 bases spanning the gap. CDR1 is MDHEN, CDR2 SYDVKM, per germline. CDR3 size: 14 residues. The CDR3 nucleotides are TGTGCCAGCAGTCTGGCCCAAGGGAACACTGAAGCTTTCTTT. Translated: CASSLAQGNTEAFF.

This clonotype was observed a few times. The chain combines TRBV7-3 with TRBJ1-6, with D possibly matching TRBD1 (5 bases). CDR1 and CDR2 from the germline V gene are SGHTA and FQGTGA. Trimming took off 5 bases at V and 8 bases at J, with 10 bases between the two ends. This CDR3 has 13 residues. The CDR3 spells CASSHIRDSPLHF. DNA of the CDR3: TGTGCCAGCAGCCATATCAGGGATTCACCCCTCCACTTT.

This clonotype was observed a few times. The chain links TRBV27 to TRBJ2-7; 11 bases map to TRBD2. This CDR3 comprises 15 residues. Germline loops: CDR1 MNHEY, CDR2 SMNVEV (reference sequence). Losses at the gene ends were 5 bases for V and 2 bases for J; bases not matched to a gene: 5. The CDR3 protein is CASSLIAGGPYEQYF. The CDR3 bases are TGTGCCAGCAGTCTCATAGCGGGAGGGCCCTACGAGCAGTACTTC.

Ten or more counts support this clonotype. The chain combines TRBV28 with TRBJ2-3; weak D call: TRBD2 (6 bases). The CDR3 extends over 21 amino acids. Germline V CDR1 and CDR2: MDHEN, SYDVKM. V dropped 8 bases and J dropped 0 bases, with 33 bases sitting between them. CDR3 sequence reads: CASAGPGQVSASSGSTDTQYF. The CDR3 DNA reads TGTGCCAGCGCGGGGCCAGGGCAGGTCTCGGCCAGTTCAGGTAGCACAGATACGCAGTATTTT. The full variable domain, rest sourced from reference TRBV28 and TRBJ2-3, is DVKVTQSSRYLVKRTGEKVFLECVQDMDHENMFWYRQDPGLGLRLIYFSYDVKMKEKGDIPEGYSVSREKKERFSLILESASTNQTSMYLCASAGPGQVSASSGSTDTQYFGPGTRLTVL.

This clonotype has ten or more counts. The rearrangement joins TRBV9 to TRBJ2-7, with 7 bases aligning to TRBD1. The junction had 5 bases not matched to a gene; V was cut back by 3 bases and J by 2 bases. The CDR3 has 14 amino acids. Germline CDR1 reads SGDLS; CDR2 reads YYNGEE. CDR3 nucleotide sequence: TGTGCCAGCAGCGCTGGACAGGCCCCCTACGAGCAGTACTTC. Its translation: CASSAGQAPYEQYF.

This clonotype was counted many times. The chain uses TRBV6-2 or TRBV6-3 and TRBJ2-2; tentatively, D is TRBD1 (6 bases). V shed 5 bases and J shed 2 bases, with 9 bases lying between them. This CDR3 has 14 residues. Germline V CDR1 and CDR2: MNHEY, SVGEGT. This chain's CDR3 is CASSRDINTGELFF. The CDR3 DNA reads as TGTGCCAGCAGTCGGGACATCAACACCGGGGAGCTGTTTTTT.

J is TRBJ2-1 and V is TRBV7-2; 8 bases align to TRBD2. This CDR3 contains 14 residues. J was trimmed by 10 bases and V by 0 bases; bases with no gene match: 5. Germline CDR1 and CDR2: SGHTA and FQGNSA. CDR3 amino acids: CASSLAREAREQFF. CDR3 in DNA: TGTGCCAGCAGCTTAGCGCGGGAGGCGCGAGAGCAGTTCTTC.

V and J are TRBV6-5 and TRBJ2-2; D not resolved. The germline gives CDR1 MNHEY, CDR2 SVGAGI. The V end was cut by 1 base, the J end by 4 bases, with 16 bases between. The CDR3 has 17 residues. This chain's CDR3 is CASSYYRPGMGTGELFF. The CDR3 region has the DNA TGTGCCAGCAGTTACTATCGACCGGGCATGGGCACCGGGGAGCTGTTTTTT.

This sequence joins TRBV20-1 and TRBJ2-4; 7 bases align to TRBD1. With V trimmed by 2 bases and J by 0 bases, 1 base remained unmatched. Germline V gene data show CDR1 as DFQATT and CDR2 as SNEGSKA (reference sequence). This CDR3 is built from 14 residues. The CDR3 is CSARTGEAKNIQYF. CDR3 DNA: TGCAGTGCTAGAACAGGGGAAGCCAAAAACATTCAGTACTTC.

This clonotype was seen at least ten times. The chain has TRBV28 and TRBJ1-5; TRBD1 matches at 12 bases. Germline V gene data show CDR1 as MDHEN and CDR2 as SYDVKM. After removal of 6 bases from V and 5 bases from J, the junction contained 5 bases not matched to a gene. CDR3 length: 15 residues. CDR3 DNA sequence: TGTGCCAGCAGGCGGGGACAGGGGGCTTATCAGCCCCAGCATTTT. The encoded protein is CASRRGQGAYQPQHF.

Here the CDR3 DNA reads TGTGCCAGCAGCCGAGGTGGTCGGGGGGAGCTGTTTTTT. This sequence encodes CASSRGGRGELFF. The chain carries TRBV11-3 and TRBJ2-2; D is uncertain. Per the germline V gene, CDR1 is SGHNT and CDR2 is YENEEA. The CDR3 is made up of 13 amino acids. Trimming removed 5 bases from V and 8 bases from J, with 12 bases in between.

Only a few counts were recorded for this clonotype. CDR3 coding DNA: TGTGCCAGCAGTTACTCGATAAGTCCTAGCGCCCCAGATACGCAGTATTTT. Protein: CASSYSISPSAPDTQYF. V is TRBV6-2 or TRBV6-3 and J is TRBJ2-3; D possibly corresponds to TRBD2 (6 bases). CDR1 MNHEY and CDR2 SVGEGT come from the germline V gene. V lost 0 bases and J lost 4, with 17 bases in between. The CDR3 is 17 amino acids.